Detailed here is one TCR beta chain. Its antigen is unidentified. Germline CDR1 DFQATT, CDR2 SNEGSKA (reference sequence). V lost 3 bases and J 5 bases, leaving 8 bases between the germline ends. The CDR3 totals 13 residues. RNA, at about 0.45 to 1 ug, was reverse transcribed with random hexamers. Amplification of the TCR beta CDR3 was carried out by immunoSEQ multiplex PCR, which spanned a total of 54 Vbeta and 13 Jbeta segments. TCRdb passed the immunoSEQ multiplex PCR reads through MiXCR, listing each CDR3 protein once. The table shows about 160,000 distinct CDR3 sequences, with 92% occurring only once. This sample stems from a study of CD8 T cells in Susac syndrome. Study conclusions and caveats: That the number of individuals in its TCR sequencing and HLA analysis was relatively small was acknowledged by the study.

Material: CD4+ T cells from PBMCs. The chain uses TRBV20-1 and TRBJ1-6, with D unresolved. This receptor was taken from a human donor in good health. For the CDR3, the DNA is TGCAGTGCTAGTCTGGCCAATAATTCACCCCTCCACTTT. Protein: CSASLANNSPLHF.